This entry lists 27 T cell receptor beta chains sequenced from one sample in a study of blood T cells in healthy people across ages. The second PCR ran roughly 6 to 12 cycles with a sample-barcoded 5' primer and J-beta primers. One entry per CDR3 protein, called by TCRdb with MiXCR from the 5' RACE reads. Of about 830,000 distinct CDR3 sequences listed, around 62% are singletons. The sequenced sample consisted of blood. These receptors originate from a man aged 25-45 years in good health.

The chain recombines TRBV28 with TRBJ2-1; D is possibly TRBD1 (6 bases). This CDR3 spans 15 amino acids. Trimming pared 3 bases from V and 6 bases from J, leaving 15 bases between. CDR1 and CDR2 from the germline V gene are MDHEN and SYDVKM. The CDR3 nucleotides are TGTGCCAGCAGTTTGGGGGCCACCTCGGGCAATGAGCAGTTCTTC. Its translation: CASSLGATSGNEQFF.

The chain recombines TRBV6-2 or TRBV6-3 with TRBJ1-2; D gene unclear. V dropped 2 bases and J dropped 4 bases, with 11 bases sitting between them. This CDR3 comprises 14 residues. Germline-derived CDR1 and CDR2 are MNHEY and SVGEGT. CDR3 loop: CASSYLGPPYGYTF. The CDR3 DNA follows: TGTGCCAGCAGTTACCTCGGGCCACCCTATGGCTACACCTTC.

This chain joins TRBV6-2 or TRBV6-3 and TRBJ2-4; possibly TRBD1 for D (5 bases). The closer fit of TRBJ2-7 to the DNA end suggests the J call may be wrong. This CDR3 comprises 11 residues. Germline V lookup: CDR1 MNHEY, CDR2 SVGEGT. This CDR3 reads CASRPTGEQYF. As DNA, the CDR3 is TGTGCCAGCAGACCTACAGGCGAGCAGTACTTC.

The table lists this clonotype with a few counts. This chain's CDR3 is CSAEDQDTQYF. CDR3 DNA: TGCAGTGCAGAAGACCAAGATACGCAGTATTTT. The J gene is TRBJ2-3, the V gene TRBV20-1; D is ambiguous. V gave up 6 bases and J gave up 5 bases, with 9 bases separating them. Germline V gene sequence: CDR1 DFQATT, CDR2 SNEGSKA (reference sequence). The CDR3 sequence is 11 residues long.

The CDR3 loop reads CASSLRGGGTEAFF. CDR3 bases: TGTGCCAGCAGCTTAAGGGGAGGGGGAACTGAAGCTTTCTTT. The V and J genes are TRBV7-3 and TRBJ1-1; D is perhaps TRBD1 (6 bases). Germline V lookup: CDR1 SGHTA, CDR2 FQGTGA. CDR3 length: 14 amino acids. V was cut by 1 base and J by 5 bases, with 11 bases left in between.

Details on this clonotype: A single base separates this from a much larger clone, so it may be a read error. V usage is TRBV9 and J usage is TRBJ2-1, with a weak D call TRBD2 (7 bases). The CDR3 runs 15 residues. Germline CDR1 is SGDLS and CDR2 is YYNGEE. Here the CDR3 DNA reads TGTGCCAGCAGCGTAGGCGGGGGCCCCTACGATGAGCAGTTCTTC. It codes for CASSVGGGPYDEQFF.

The CDR3 is CASSLQGVYEQFF. The CDR3 DNA follows: TGTGCCAGCAGCCTACAAGGGGTATACGAGCAGTTCTTC. This sequence joins TRBV7-6 and TRBJ2-1, with a tentative D call TRBD1 (5 bases). There are 13 residues in the CDR3. The V end was cut by 5 bases, the J end by 10 bases, with 15 bases between. Looked up from germline, CDR1 is SGHVS and CDR2 is FNYEAQ.

The rearrangement links TRBV15 to TRBJ1-4, with D possibly being TRBD1 (5 bases). CDR3 length: 13 residues. Trimming left V 1 base short and J 8 bases short, with 8 bases between. Germline lookup yields CDR1 LNHNV and CDR2 YYDKDF (reference sequence). The CDR3 coding sequence is TGTGCCACCAGCAGAGTGGGGCGCGAAAAACTGTTTTTT. Its protein is CATSRVGREKLFF.

This chain joins TRBV18 and TRBJ1-5; unclear D gene. The CDR3 runs to 15 residues. Germline V CDR1 and CDR2: KGHSH, LQKENI. V shed 0 bases and J shed 0 bases, with 6 bases lying between them. CDR3: CASSPPAYSNQPQHF. DNA for the CDR3: TGTGCCAGCTCACCACCGGCTTATAGCAATCAGCCCCAGCATTTT.

The chain recombines TRBV5-1 with TRBJ2-7; D unresolved. The CDR3 is made up of 15 amino acids. V lost 1 base, J lost 3 bases, and 14 bases lay in between. Germline V lookup: CDR1 SGHRS, CDR2 YFSETQ. The CDR3 is CASSLSWTVNYEQYF. In nucleotides, the CDR3 is TGCGCCAGCAGCTTGTCTTGGACGGTAAACTACGAGCAGTACTTC.

The chain links TRBV2 to TRBJ1-2; 7 bases match TRBD1. CDR3 size: 14 residues. Germline V gene data show CDR1 as SNHLY and CDR2 as FYNNEI. After removal of 7 bases from V and 1 base from J, the junction contained 6 bases not matched to a gene. CDR3 in DNA: TGTGCCAGCACCGGACAGGCCCATAACTATGGCTACACCTTC. Amino acids: CASTGQAHNYGYTF.

The V and J genes are TRBV11-2 and TRBJ2-7; D ambiguous. V lost 5 bases, J lost 3 bases, and 14 bases lay in between. Germline lookup yields CDR1 SGHAT and CDR2 FQNNGV. There are 14 residues in the CDR3. CDR3 sequence (DNA): TGTGCCAGCAGCCCCTCGGGTCACGTCTACGAGCAGTACTTC. Protein sequence: CASSPSGHVYEQYF.

The chain joins TRBV28 to TRBJ2-4; TRBD1 matches at 10 bases. Judging by the DNA end, TRBJ2-7 fits better; the J call may be wrong. CDR1 and CDR2 (germline): MDHEN, SYDVKM. The CDR3 has 15 residues. CDR3: CASSSETGGAYEQYF. The CDR3 region has the DNA TGTGCCAGTTCCTCCGAGACAGGGGGCGCATACGAGCAGTACTTC.

The V call is TRBV7-9, the J call TRBJ2-1, with D perhaps matching TRBD2 (6 bases). CDR1 and CDR2 from the germline V gene are SEHNR and FQNEAQ (reference sequence). The CDR3 consists of 14 residues. Trimming cost V 1 base and J 15 bases, with 19 bases left between them. The CDR3 here is CASSLVYAGSQLFF. DNA of the CDR3: TGTGCCAGCAGCTTAGTTTATGCGGGGTCTCAGCTGTTCTTC.

This clonotype is a singleton in its sample. The chain uses TRBV11-2 and TRBJ1-2; 7 bases are shared with TRBD1. This CDR3 is built from 17 residues. J gave up 2 bases and V 5 bases, and 14 bases lay outside the gene matches. Per germline, CDR1 SGHAT and CDR2 FQNNGV. Here the CDR3 reads CASSPPPGQDLNYGYTF. In DNA, the CDR3 is TGTGCCAGCAGCCCACCCCCTGGACAGGACCTCAACTATGGCTACACCTTC.

This clonotype has just one count. The chain carries TRBV2 and TRBJ1-1, with D perhaps matching TRBD1 (6 bases). Trimming took 3 bases from V and 4 from J, leaving 9 bases between them. CDR3 length: 13 amino acids. From germline, CDR1 is SNHLY and CDR2 FYNNEI. The CDR3 here is CASSDSRGTEAFF. The CDR3, as DNA: TGTGCCAGCAGTGATTCCAGGGGCACTGAAGCTTTCTTT.

This clonotype appeared a single time. The rearrangement joins TRBV20-1 to TRBJ1-5; 9 bases are shared with TRBD1. Germline V lookup: CDR1 DFQATT, CDR2 SNEGSKA (reference sequence). The CDR3 contains 14 residues. J gave up 6 bases and V 1 base, and 4 bases lay outside the gene matches. CDR3 in amino acids: CSARGDREIQPQHF. CDR3 sequence (DNA): TGCAGTGCTAGAGGGGACAGGGAAATTCAGCCCCAGCATTTT.

V usage is TRBV2 and J usage is TRBJ1-5; the D gene is possibly TRBD1 (6 bases). The CDR3 is 15 residues long. Germline assignment: CDR1 SNHLY and CDR2 FYNNEI. Between the trimmed V and J ends, which lost 7 bases and 2 bases, there was a span of 15 bases. The CDR3 DNA is TGTGCCAGCAAACCACAGGGAGGGGGCAATCAGCCCCAGCATTTT. It codes for CASKPQGGGNQPQHF.

This clonotype was seen only once. A read error is possible here, since a much larger clone lies one base away. The CDR3 loop is CASSVVPNSYEQYF. The CDR3 DNA reads TGCGCCAGCAGCGTGGTCCCCAACTCCTACGAGCAGTACTTC. The V gene is TRBV5-1, the J gene TRBJ2-7; D unclear. Germline V gives CDR1 SGHRS, CDR2 YFSETQ. V lost 4 bases, J lost 0 bases, and 11 bases lay in between. The length of the CDR3 is 14 residues.

The chain joins TRBV6-5 to TRBJ2-4, with 9 bases that match TRBD2. From germline, CDR1 is MNHEY and CDR2 SVGAGI. Trimming took 6 bases from V and 8 from J; bases not matched to a gene: 5. The CDR3 length is 13 residues. Written as DNA, the CDR3 is TGTGCCAGCAGAGCGGCGGGGGGGGACATTCAGTACTTC. It codes for CASRAAGGDIQYF.

The chain couples TRBV6-2 or TRBV6-3 to TRBJ2-7, with a possible D match to TRBD1 (6 bases). Germline V lookup: CDR1 MNHEY, CDR2 SVGEGT. V lost 5 bases and J lost 6, with 14 bases in between. The CDR3 consists of 13 residues. The CDR3: CASSNLQGREQYF. The CDR3 nucleotides are TGTGCCAGCAGTAACCTACAGGGTCGCGAGCAGTACTTC.

J is TRBJ2-1 and V is TRBV20-1; no definite D call. This CDR3 is built from 14 residues. V lost 6 bases to trimming and J lost 1 base, with 13 bases between them. Germline CDR1 and CDR2: DFQATT and SNEGSKA (reference sequence). The CDR3 sequence is CSAGPLRSYNEQFF. In DNA, the CDR3 is TGCAGTGCAGGACCCCTACGGTCCTACAATGAGCAGTTCTTC.

The V and J genes are TRBV12-3 or TRBV12-4 and TRBJ1-5, with 8 bases lining up with TRBD1. This CDR3 has 15 amino acids. Germline trimming cut 6 bases from V and 7 bases from J; bases unmatched to any gene: 11. CDR3: CASREDRGLNQPQHF. CDR3 DNA: TGTGCCAGCAGAGAAGACAGGGGTTTGAACCAGCCCCAGCATTTT.

This clonotype was picked up a small number of times. The V call is TRBV12-3 or TRBV12-4, the J call TRBJ1-2; D is unclear. The CDR3 spans 12 residues. Trimming left V 5 bases short and J 8 bases short, with 12 bases between. DNA for the CDR3: TGTGCCAGCAGTCCCGGGATGGGGGGCTACACCTTC. Translated: CASSPGMGGYTF.

The rearrangement joins TRBV30 to TRBJ1-2, with D tentatively TRBD1 (5 bases). Per the germline V gene, CDR1 is GTSNPN and CDR2 is SVGIG (reference sequence). The length of the CDR3 is 14 residues. The ends were cut back, 5 bases at V and 4 bases at J, with 17 bases in the middle. CDR3 nucleotides: TGTGCCTGGGAACTTCAGTCGGGACCCTATGGCTACACCTTC. Translating it yields CAWELQSGPYGYTF.

This chain links TRBV10-3 with TRBJ2-2; either TRBD1 or TRBD2 may fit D (5 bases each). The CDR3 covers 16 residues. The V gene's germline CDR1 is ENHRY and CDR2 SYGVKD. V dropped 6 bases and J dropped 4 bases, with 18 bases sitting between them. This chain's CDR3 is CAIRGRGPDFTGELFF. The DNA of the CDR3 is TGTGCCATCAGGGGACGTGGGCCAGACTTCACCGGGGAGCTGTTTTTT.

This clonotype was detected ten times or more. V is TRBV4-2 and J is TRBJ2-4; D possibly corresponds to TRBD2 (5 bases). The germline V gene encodes CDR1 LGHNA and CDR2 YNFKEQ. The CDR3 runs 14 residues. V was trimmed by 0 bases and J by 9 bases, leaving 12 bases between them. CDR3 nucleotides: TGTGCCAGCAGCCAAGATGGGCGTCGGGGCATTCAGTACTTC. Translating gives CASSQDGRRGIQYF.